This TCR beta chain is from a study of early T cells in non-severe SARS-CoV-2 infection. The germline V gene encodes CDR1 SGHVS and CDR2 FNYEAQ. Germline trimming cut 4 bases from V and 0 bases from J; bases unmatched to any gene: 6. CDR3 size: 16 residues. Researchers attached unique molecular identifiers to individual cDNA molecules. TCRdb re-analysed the 5' RACE reads in MiXCR, keeping a single row per CDR3 protein. Of tens of thousands of distinct CDR3 sequences listed, about 23% were seen once; the top ten hold 3.5% to 5%. The TCR sequence derives from an adult who was a healthcare worker with PCR-confirmed SARS-CoV-2 infection or an uninfected control (not recorded which). The sample here was whole blood, taken at baseline. The genes are TRBV7-6 and TRBJ2-1; 7 bases align to TRBD1. In DNA, the CDR3 is TGTGCCAGCAGCTCGCGGACAGGAATCTCCTACAATGAGCAGTTCTTC. Translated, it gives CASSSRTGISYNEQFF.